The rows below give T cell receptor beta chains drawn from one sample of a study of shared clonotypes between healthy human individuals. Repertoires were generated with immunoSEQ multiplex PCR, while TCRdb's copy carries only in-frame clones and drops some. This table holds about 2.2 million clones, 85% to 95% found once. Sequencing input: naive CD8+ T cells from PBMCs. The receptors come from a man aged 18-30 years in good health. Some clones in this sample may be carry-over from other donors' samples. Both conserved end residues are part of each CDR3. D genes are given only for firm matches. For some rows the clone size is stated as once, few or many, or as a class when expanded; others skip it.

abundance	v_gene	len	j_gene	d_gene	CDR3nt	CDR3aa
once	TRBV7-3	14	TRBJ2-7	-	TGTGCCAGCAGCCCGTATGCGGGGCTCGGCGAGCAGTACTTC	CASSPYAGLGEQYF
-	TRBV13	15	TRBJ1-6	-	TGTGCCAGCAGCGTAGCAGGGGTAACCAATTCACCCCTCCACTTT	CASSVAGVTNSPLHF
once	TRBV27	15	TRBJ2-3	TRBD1	TGTGCCAGCAGTTTTCTGCAGGGGGTGACAGATACGCAGTATTTT	CASSFLQGVTDTQYF
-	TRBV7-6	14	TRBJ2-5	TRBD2	TGTGCCAGCAGCTTAACTAGCGGGAGTCACCCCCAGTACTTC	CASSLTSGSHPQYF
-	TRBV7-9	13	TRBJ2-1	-	TGTGCCAGCAGCTTAGCACTGTACAATGAGCAGTTCTTC	CASSLALYNEQFF
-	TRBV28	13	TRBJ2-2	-	TGTGCCAGCAGTTTTAGGAAATCCGGGGAGCTGTTTTTT	CASSFRKSGELFF
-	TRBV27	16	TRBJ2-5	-	TGTGCCAGCAGCCCTGGTAACAGGCTAAATCAAGAGACCCAGTACTTC	CASSPGNRLNQETQYF
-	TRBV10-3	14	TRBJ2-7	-	TGTGCCATCAGCGAGGGGACGCTCTCCTACGAGCAGTACTTC	CAISEGTLSYEQYF
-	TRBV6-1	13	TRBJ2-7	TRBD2	TGTGCCAGCAGTGACAGCGGGGCCTACGAGCAGTACTTC	CASSDSGAYEQYF
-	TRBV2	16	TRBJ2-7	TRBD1	TGTGCCAGCAGTGCACCTTCCGGCACAGGGGGCCTCGAGCAGTACTTC	CASSAPSGTGGLEQYF
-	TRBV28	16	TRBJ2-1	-	TGTGCCAGCAGTTTAGATAGGAGGCTCCCCAAGAATGAGCAGTTCTTC	CASSLDRRLPKNEQFF
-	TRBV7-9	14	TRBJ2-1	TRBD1	TGTGCCATCCGAACCGGGACAGGCTACAATGAGCAGTTCTTC	CAIRTGTGYNEQFF
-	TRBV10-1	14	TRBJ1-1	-	TGCGCCAGCAGTTCTCTGGTCCTTGGTTCTGAAGCTTTCTTT	CASSSLVLGSEAFF
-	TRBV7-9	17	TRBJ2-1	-	TGTGCCAGCAGCTTATCGGGATTAGTGGGTTTCGACAATGAGCAGTTCTTC	CASSLSGLVGFDNEQFF
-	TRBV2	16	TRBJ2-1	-	TGTGCCAGCAGCACCACGTGGGGGAGCTCCTACAATGAGCAGTTCTTC	CASSTTWGSSYNEQFF
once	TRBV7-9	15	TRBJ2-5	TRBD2	TGTGCCAGCAGCACACGACTAGCGGGAGGGGAGACCCAGTACTTC	CASSTRLAGGETQYF
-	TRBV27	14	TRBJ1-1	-	TGTGCCAGCAGTTCGCCTCTTTGGGACACTGAAGCTTTCTTT	CASSSPLWDTEAFF
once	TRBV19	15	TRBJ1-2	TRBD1	TGTGCCAGTAGTACCGGGACAGGGGGCGAATATGGCTACACCTTC	CASSTGTGGEYGYTF
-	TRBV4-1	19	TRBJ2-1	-	TGCGCCAGCAGCCCCCGGATCGGGCAGTTTGTTGGCTTATACAATGAGCAGTTCTTC	CASSPRIGQFVGLYNEQFF
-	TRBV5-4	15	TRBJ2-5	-	TGTGCCAGCAGCCAAGCGGTATACGGCCAAGAGACCCAGTACTTC	CASSQAVYGQETQYF
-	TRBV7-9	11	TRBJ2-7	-	TGTGCCAGCAGCTTAGCGAAGGAGCAGTACTTC	CASSLAKEQYF
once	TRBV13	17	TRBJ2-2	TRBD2	TGTGCCAGCAGCTTAGGCCTGGGAGGGCCTAGGGGCGGGGAGCTGTTTTTT	CASSLGLGGPRGGELFF
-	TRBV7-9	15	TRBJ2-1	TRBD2	TGTGCCAGCAGCTTAGACGGACTAGCAAGCAATGAGCAGTTCTTC	CASSLDGLASNEQFF
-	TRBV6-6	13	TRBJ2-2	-	TGTGCCAGCAGTTACACTCCCACCGGGGAGCTGTTTTTT	CASSYTPTGELFF
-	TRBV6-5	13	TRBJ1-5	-	TGTGCCAGCAGTTATGGTCAAGCCCAGCCCCAGCATTTT	CASSYGQAQPQHF
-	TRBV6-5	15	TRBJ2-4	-	TGTGCCAGCAGGTTCGGGGAGATGGACAAAAACATTCAGTACTTC	CASRFGEMDKNIQYF
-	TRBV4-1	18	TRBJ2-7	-	TGCGCCAGCAGCCAAGAAGCGCCTCCACTGCGGGCTTCCTACGAGCAGTACTTC	CASSQEAPPLRASYEQYF
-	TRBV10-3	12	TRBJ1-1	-	TGTGCCATCAGTGATCGGGTAACTGAAGCTTTCTTT	CAISDRVTEAFF
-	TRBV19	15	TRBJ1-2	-	TGTGCCAGTAGTTTTAACCTCCGGGACATCTATGGCTACACCTTC	CASSFNLRDIYGYTF
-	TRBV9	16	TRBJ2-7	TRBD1	TGTGCCAGCAGCACCGGGCCAGGGACAGGGTCCTACGAGCAGTACTTC	CASSTGPGTGSYEQYF
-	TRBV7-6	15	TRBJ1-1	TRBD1	TGTGCCAGCAGCTTAGGACAGGGGATGAACACTGAAGCTTTCTTT	CASSLGQGMNTEAFF
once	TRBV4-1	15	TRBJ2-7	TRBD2	TGCGCCAGCAGCCAAGACAGCGGGAGTGGGTACGAGCAGTACTTC	CASSQDSGSGYEQYF
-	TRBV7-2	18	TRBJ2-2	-	TGTGCCAGCAAGCATGACCGACTCGTACGTTATGGATCCGGGGAGCTGTTTTTT	CASKHDRLVRYGSGELFF
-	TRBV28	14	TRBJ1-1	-	TGTGCCAGCAGTTTCCTGGTCTTGGGCACTGAAGCTTTCTTT	CASSFLVLGTEAFF
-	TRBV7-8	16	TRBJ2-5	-	TGTGCCAGCAGCCTCCCCCAGGCGGGCGGACAAGAGACCCAGTACTTC	CASSLPQAGGQETQYF
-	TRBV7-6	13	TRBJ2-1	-	TGTGCCAGCAGCCTTCTCCCGGGGCATGAGCAGTTCTTC	CASSLLPGHEQFF
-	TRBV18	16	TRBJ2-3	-	TGTGCCAGCTCACCACCCCGAGTGGGCACATTGGATACGCAGTATTTT	CASSPPRVGTLDTQYF
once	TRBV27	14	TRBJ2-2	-	TGTGCCAGTGGACAGATTTTGAACACCGGGGAGCTGTTTTTT	CASGQILNTGELFF
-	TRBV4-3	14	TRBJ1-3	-	TGCGCCAGCAGCCAAGATCTTTTGGGAAACACCATATATTTT	CASSQDLLGNTIYF
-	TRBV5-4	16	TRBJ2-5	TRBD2	TGTGCCAGCAGCACAGGGACTAGCGGAAGCCAAGAGACCCAGTACTTC	CASSTGTSGSQETQYF
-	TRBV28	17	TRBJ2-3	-	TGTGCCAGCAGCCGCACCCTTTGGGGTATTAGTCCAGATACGCAGTATTTT	CASSRTLWGISPDTQYF
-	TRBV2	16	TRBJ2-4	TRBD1	TGTGCCAGCATTGACAGGGGGCTAGGGGGATTTAACATTCAGTACTTC	CASIDRGLGGFNIQYF
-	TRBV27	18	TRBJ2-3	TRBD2	TGTGCCAGCAGTCTCGGACTAGCGGGCCCGTCCCCGGAAGATACGCAGTATTTT	CASSLGLAGPSPEDTQYF
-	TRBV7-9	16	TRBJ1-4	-	TGTGCCAGCAGCTCCACCCTCGGGGGAAGTAATGAAAAACTGTTTTTT	CASSSTLGGSNEKLFF
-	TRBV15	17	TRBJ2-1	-	TGTGCCACCAGCACCCTTTCGGGGGAGGCGGCGGGCAATGAGCAGTTCTTC	CATSTLSGEAAGNEQFF
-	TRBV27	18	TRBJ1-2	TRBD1	TGTGCCAGCAGTTTATTGGGGACAGGGGGACCTCTTAACTATGGCTACACCTTC	CASSLLGTGGPLNYGYTF
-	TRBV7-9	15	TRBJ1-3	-	TGTGCCAGCAGCCCGACTCAGAGTTCTGGAAACACCATATATTTT	CASSPTQSSGNTIYF
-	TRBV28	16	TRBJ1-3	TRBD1	TGTGCCAGCAGTCCAAGGACAGGGGGCTCTGGAAACACCATATATTTT	CASSPRTGGSGNTIYF
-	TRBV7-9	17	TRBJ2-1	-	TGTGCCAGCAGCTTCTCCAGGACACGCCGCTCCTACAATGAGCAGTTCTTC	CASSFSRTRRSYNEQFF
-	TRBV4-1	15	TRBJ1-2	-	TGCGCCAGCAGCCCGTCCGTGGGGGTAGACTATGGCTACACCTTC	CASSPSVGVDYGYTF